This TCR beta chain was found in a study of post-analysis software for immune sequencing data (dated by TCRdb to between 2015 and 2017). At the level of the whole study: The recorded disease courses included relapsing-remitting, secondary progressive and progressive-relapsing multiple sclerosis, and some patients had no subtype annotation. The multiple sclerosis patient repertoires were compared with 10 or so previously published healthy control repertoires from donors aged about 6 to 26 years. A subset of samples was prepared in parallel using single-end sample barcoding, then pooled and co-amplified after Illumina adapter ligation.

The CDR3 contains 15 residues, cysteine and phenylalanine counted. Only CDR3 DNA remains: 45 bases, in frame from the first base. From the germline V gene, CDR1 is SGHTA and CDR2 is FQGTGA. The junction shows trimming of 1 base on V and 6 bases on J, and the gene matches do not reach 6 bases of it. As concerns this clonotype: Its antigen is currently not known. No much larger clonotype is one base removed from it; base qualities were not supplied.

TCR beta repertoires were profiled from peripheral blood of approximately 13 young patients with multiple sclerosis to demonstrate the VDJtools post-analysis software. Multiple sclerosis patients were children and adolescents aged roughly 6 to 17 years. What the research found in general, with its limitations: Significantly lower normalized Chao1 diversity was found in multiple sclerosis patients than in controls, suggesting substantial peripheral T-cell clonal expansion. Roughly 5 TRBV segments, including TRBV5-6, TRBV5-1 and TRBV20-1, were significantly more frequent in patients than controls. The control group was slightly older than the multiple sclerosis patient group. When samples were clustered directly using the F measure, samples prepared in the same batch co-clustered strongly, which prompted a batch-effect correction.

Receptor libraries were prepared by PCR. The sequencing machine was an Illumina HiSeq 2500. To reduce PCR and sequencing biases, unique molecular identifiers were built into the TCR beta cDNA libraries. Every 1 to 10 million input T cells yielded approximately 500,000 cDNA molecules, meaning each molecule approximated one T cell. The same protocol used for the earlier healthy control dataset was applied to prepare and sequence the patient libraries. Within a given batch, samples were prepared together, multiplexed and sequenced on the same HiSeq lane. Regarding the original processing steps: Raw barcoded reads were processed with MIGEC, and single-read molecular identifier groups were discarded before consensus assembly and CDR3 extraction. VDJtools was used for post-analysis of the clonotype tables, with diversity normalized by down-sampling every dataset to the smallest sample size. To correct batch-related cross-sample contamination, repertoire overlap clustering matched CDR3 amino acid sequences but not nucleotide sequences. TCRdb reprocessed the public reads (quality trimming at Q25 with fastp, clone calling with MiXCR) and kept in-frame beta chains. When rows share a CDR3 protein, they turn into one entry using the most common DNA and genes. TCRdb assigned the V and J calls; the authors' analysis was not used. Across this sample there are roughly 570,000 distinct CDR3 sequences, with roughly 34% seen only once. Less than 6% of the sample belongs to the ten largest clones.

The receptor comes from a girl aged 2-17 years with multiple sclerosis. The chain links TRBV7-3 with TRBJ2-3; 8 nucleotides in the junction match TRBD1. Specimen: blood. The CDR3 in this case is CASSLRDRLRDTQYF. The nucleotide sequence reads TGTGCCAGCAGCTTAAGGGACAGGCTTAGGGATACGCAGTATTTT.